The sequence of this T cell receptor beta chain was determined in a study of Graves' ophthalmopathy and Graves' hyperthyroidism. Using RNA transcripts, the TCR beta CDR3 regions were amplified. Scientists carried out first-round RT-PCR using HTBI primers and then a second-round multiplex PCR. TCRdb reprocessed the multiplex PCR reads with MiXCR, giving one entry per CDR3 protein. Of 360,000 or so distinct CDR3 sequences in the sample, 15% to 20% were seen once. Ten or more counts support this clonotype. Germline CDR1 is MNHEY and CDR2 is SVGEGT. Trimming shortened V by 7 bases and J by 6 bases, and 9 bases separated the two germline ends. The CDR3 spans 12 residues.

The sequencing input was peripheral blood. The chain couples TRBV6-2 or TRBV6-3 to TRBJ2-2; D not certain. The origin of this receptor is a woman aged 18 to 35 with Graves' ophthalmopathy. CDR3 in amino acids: CASIHQPGELFF. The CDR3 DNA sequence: TGTGCCAGCATCCATCAGCCCGGGGAGCTGTTTTTT.